The entry below gives a single TCR beta chain sequence along with its context. Researchers ran immunoSEQ v3.0 at survey level. This table comes from immunoSEQ multiplex PCR, and its TCRdb copy is limited to in-frame clones, with some not included. This table holds tens of thousands of clones, 82% found once. The data were obtained in a study of long-term antiretroviral therapy in people with HIV. V was clipped by 5 bases and J by 2 bases; unmatched bases: 5. This CDR3 has 14 residues. Germline V gene sequence: CDR1 LNHDA, CDR2 SQIVND (reference sequence). PBMC samples from each donor numbered at least one pre-ART and at least two post-ART. Until DNA extraction, the samples held between about 0.9-10 million cryopreserved PBMC.

This TCR was sampled from a man between 18 and 35 years old with HIV. The chain employs TRBV19 and TRBJ1-1; TRBD1 aligns across 7 bases. Sequenced here: unsorted PBMCs, sampled 0.3 years after starting antiretroviral therapy. CDR3 region: CASSQTGRNTEAFF. The CDR3, as DNA: TGTGCCAGTAGTCAGACAGGGCGAAACACTGAAGCTTTCTTT.